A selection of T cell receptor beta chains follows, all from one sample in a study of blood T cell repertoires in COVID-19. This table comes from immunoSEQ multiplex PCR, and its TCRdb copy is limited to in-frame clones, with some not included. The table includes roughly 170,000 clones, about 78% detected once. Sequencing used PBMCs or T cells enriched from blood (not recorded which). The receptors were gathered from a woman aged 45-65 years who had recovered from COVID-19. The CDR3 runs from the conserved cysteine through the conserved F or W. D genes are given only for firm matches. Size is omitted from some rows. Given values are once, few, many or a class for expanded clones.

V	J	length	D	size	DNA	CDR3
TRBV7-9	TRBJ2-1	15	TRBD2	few	TGTGCCAGCAGCTACATTAGCGGGTCCTACAATGAGCAGTTCTTC	CASSYISGSYNEQFF
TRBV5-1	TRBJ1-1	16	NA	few	TGCGCCAGCAGCTTGGGCTCCGTGACAGCGAACACTGAAGCTTTCTTT	CASSLGSVTANTEAFF
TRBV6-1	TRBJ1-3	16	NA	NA	TGTGCCAGCAGTGTGCCGGGTCTTACGTCTGGAAACACCATATATTTT	CASSVPGLTSGNTIYF
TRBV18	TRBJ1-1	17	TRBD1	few	TGTGCCAGCTCCAGGACGGGACAGGGTCAAGGTGGCACTGAAGCTTTCTTT	CASSRTGQGQGGTEAFF
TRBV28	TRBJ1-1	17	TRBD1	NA	TGTGCCAGCAGCTATATAGGACAGGGAAAGGTGAACACTGAAGCTTTCTTT	CASSYIGQGKVNTEAFF
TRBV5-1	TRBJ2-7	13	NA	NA	TGCGCCAGCAGCTTGGTAGGGAGCTACGAGCAGTACTTC	CASSLVGSYEQYF
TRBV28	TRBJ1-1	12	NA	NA	TGTGCCAGCAGTACCGGGGGGAGAGGGGCTTTCTTT	CASSTGGRGAFF
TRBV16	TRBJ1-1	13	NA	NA	TGTGCCAGCAGCCCACAGGGAAACACTGAAGCTTTCTTT	CASSPQGNTEAFF
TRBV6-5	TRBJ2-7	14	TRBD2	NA	TGTGCCAGCAGCGCGCGGACTAGCGTTTACGAGCAGTACTTC	CASSARTSVYEQYF
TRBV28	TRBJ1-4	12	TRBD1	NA	TGTGCCAGCAGCGTACAGGGGGAAAAACTGTTTTTT	CASSVQGEKLFF
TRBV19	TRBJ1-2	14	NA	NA	TGTGCCAGTAGTATAGACCTTAGCTCGGTCGGCTACACCTTC	CASSIDLSSVGYTF
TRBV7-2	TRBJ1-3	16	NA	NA	TGTGCCAGCAGCCCTCAAGCGACGAGCTCTGGAAACACCATATATTTT	CASSPQATSSGNTIYF
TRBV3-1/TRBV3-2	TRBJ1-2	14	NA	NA	TGTGCCAGCAGCAACGACAGGACCTTCAATGGCTACACCTTC	CASSNDRTFNGYTF
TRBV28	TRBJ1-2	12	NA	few	TGTGCCAGCAGTTTACAGGTTTATGGCTACACCTTC	CASSLQVYGYTF
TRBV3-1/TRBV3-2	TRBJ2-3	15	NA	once	TGTGCCAGCAGCCTGCAGGGTCTCACCACAGATACGCAGTATTTT	CASSLQGLTTDTQYF
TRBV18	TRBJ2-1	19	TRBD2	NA	TGTGCCAGCTCACCACCGGGACTAGCGGGAGGTAGCTCCTACAATGAGCAGTTCTTC	CASSPPGLAGGSSYNEQFF
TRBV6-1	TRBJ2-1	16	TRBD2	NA	TGTGCCAGCAGTGAATCCCCTAGCGGGAGGGCTTTTGAGCAGTTCTTC	CASSESPSGRAFEQFF
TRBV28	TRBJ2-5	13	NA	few	TGTGCCAGCAGTTTAACCGAGGGAAAGACCCAGTACTTC	CASSLTEGKTQYF
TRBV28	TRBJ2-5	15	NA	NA	TGTGCCAGCAGTTTAGGTCGTACAGGGAGAGAGACCCAGTACTTC	CASSLGRTGRETQYF
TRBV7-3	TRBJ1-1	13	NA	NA	TGTGCCAGCAGCCTTTCGGGAGGCACTGAAGCTTTCTTT	CASSLSGGTEAFF
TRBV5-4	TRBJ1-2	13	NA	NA	TGTGCCAGCAGCCCAACGGCGGACTATGGCTACACCTTC	CASSPTADYGYTF
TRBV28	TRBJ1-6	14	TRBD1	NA	TGTGCCAGCAGTATACACAGGGGTAGATCACCCCTCCACTTT	CASSIHRGRSPLHF
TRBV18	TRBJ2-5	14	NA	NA	TGTGCCAGCTCATCGCCTGCGTTCAGGGAGACCCAGTACTTC	CASSSPAFRETQYF
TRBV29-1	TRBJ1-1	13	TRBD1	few	TGCAGCGTTGAACAGACAGGGTATGCTGAAGCTTTCTTT	CSVEQTGYAEAFF
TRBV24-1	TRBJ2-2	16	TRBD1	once	TGTGCCACCAGTGACAGGACAGGGGACGGAACCGGGGAGCTGTTTTTT	CATSDRTGDGTGELFF
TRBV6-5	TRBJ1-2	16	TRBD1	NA	TGTGCCAGCAGTTCCCGCTGGGGGACAGGGGGCGCTGGCTACACCTTC	CASSSRWGTGGAGYTF
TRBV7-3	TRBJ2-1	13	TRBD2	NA	TGTGCCAGCAGCGTGACTAGCTGGGATGAGCAGTTCTTC	CASSVTSWDEQFF
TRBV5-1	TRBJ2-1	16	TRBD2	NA	TGCGCCAGCAGCTTGGGCGGGAGCGGGACCTACAATGAGCAGTTCTTC	CASSLGGSGTYNEQFF
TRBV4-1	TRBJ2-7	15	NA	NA	TGCGCCAGCAGCCTCCGGGACATCGGGACCTACGAGCAGTACTTC	CASSLRDIGTYEQYF
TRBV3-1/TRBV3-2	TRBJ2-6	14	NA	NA	TGTGCCAGCAACAGGCTCGCTGGGGCCAACGTCCTGACTTTC	CASNRLAGANVLTF
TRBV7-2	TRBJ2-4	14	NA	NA	TGTGCCAGCAGCTTAGTTCGGGATGCAATCATTCAGTACTTC	CASSLVRDAIIQYF
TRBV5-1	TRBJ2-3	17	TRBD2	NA	TGCGCCAGCAGCTTGGGACTAGCGGGAGTCAACACAGATACGCAGTATTTT	CASSLGLAGVNTDTQYF
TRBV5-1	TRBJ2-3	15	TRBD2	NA	TGCGCCAGCAGTGCCGGGACTAGAGGCACAGATACGCAGTATTTT	CASSAGTRGTDTQYF
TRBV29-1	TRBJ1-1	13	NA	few	TGCAGCGTTACTGTTCACGAGAACACTGAAGCTTTCTTT	CSVTVHENTEAFF
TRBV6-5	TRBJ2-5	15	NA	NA	TGTGCCAGCAGTTACTCGAGAGTAGCAAGTGAGACCCAGTACTTC	CASSYSRVASETQYF
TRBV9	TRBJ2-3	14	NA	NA	TGTGCCAGCAGCGTACTGGCGGGAACAGATACGCAGTATTTT	CASSVLAGTDTQYF
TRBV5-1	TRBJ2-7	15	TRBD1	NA	TGCGCCAGCAGCTTAGGGGACAGGGTCTCCAACGAGCAGTACTTC	CASSLGDRVSNEQYF
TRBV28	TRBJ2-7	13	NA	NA	TGTGCCAGCAGAGAGCAGGGCTCCTACGAGCAGTACTTC	CASREQGSYEQYF
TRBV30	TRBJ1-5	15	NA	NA	TGTGCCTGCAAACCAGAGTCGGGGGTCACAGGGCCCCAGCATTTT	CACKPESGVTGPQHF
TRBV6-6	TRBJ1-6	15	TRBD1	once	TGTGCCAGCAGTTACCCCACAGGGGGTAATTCACCCCTCCACTTT	CASSYPTGGNSPLHF
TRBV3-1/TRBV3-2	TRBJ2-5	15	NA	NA	TGTGCCAGCAGCCAAGGAGCGTCCGTGGAAGAGACCCAGTACTTC	CASSQGASVEETQYF
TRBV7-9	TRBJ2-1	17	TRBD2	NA	TGTGCCAGCAGCGGGGCGTTTCGGGAGGTAAGTGACAATGAGCAGTTCTTC	CASSGAFREVSDNEQFF
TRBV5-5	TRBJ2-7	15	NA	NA	TGTGCCAGCAGCTTAAGGGACTCCTTCTCCTACGAGCAGTACTTC	CASSLRDSFSYEQYF